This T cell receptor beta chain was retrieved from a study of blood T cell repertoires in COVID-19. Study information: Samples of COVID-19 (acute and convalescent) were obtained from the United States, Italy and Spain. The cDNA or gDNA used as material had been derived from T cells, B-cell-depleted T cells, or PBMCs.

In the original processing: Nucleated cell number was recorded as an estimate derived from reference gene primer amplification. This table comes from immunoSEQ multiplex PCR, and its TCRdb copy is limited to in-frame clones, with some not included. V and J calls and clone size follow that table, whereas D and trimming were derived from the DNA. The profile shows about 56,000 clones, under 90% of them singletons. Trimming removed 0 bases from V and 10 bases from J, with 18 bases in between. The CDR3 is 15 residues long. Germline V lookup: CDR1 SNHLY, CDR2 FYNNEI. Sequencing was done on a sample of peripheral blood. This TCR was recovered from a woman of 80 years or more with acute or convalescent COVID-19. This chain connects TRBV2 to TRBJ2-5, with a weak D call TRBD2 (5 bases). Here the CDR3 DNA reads TGTGCCAGCAGTGAAGCCAAGACTCCATCGGGGATCCAGTACTTC. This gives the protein CASSEAKTPSGIQYF.